This passage covers 25 T cell receptor beta chains from one sample sequenced in a study of T-cell memory formation after mild COVID-19. From the 5' RACE reads, TCRdb called clonotypes with MiXCR, one entry per CDR3 protein. The sample includes about 290,000 distinct CDR3 sequences, about 15% of them seen just once. The specimen was PBMCs or a T cell subset sorted from them (not recorded which). These receptors all come from a young man who had mild COVID-19 (a few samples of this study predate the infection). Cell type and time point are not known.

On this clonotype itself: This may come from a read error, since a much larger clone is one base off. J is TRBJ2-3 and V is TRBV6-5, with a tentative D call TRBD1 (6 bases). The ends were cut back, 6 bases at V and 0 bases at J, with 10 bases in the middle. Germline CDR1 reads MNHEY; CDR2 reads SVGAGI. This CDR3 has 14 amino acids. This CDR3 is CASSRQDSTDTQYF. The CDR3 DNA reads as TGTGCCAGCAGCCGACAGGATAGCACAGATACGCAGTATTTT.

The chain joins TRBV28 to TRBJ2-7, with 9 bases fitting TRBD1. Germline assignment: CDR1 MDHEN and CDR2 SYDVKM. The CDR3 has 18 amino acids. V lost 2 bases, J lost 3 bases, and 14 bases stayed unmatched. CDR3 loop: CASSLERTGDLLDYEQYV. The DNA of the CDR3 is TGTGCCAGCAGTTTAGAAAGGACAGGGGACCTGCTGGACTACGAGCAGTACGTC.

There are a few counts of this clonotype. V is TRBV20-1 and J is TRBJ2-3, with TRBD2 identical over 8 bases. The germline gives CDR1 DFQATT, CDR2 SNEGSKA (reference sequence). This CDR3 comprises 14 residues. V trimming: 6 bases; J trimming: 2 bases; junction bases outside the gene matches: 7. CDR3 sequence (DNA): TGCAGTGCCCCCGGGACTAGGGTCACAGATACGCAGTATTTT. Protein product: CSAPGTRVTDTQYF.

The chain links TRBV6-6 to TRBJ1-5; tentative D call: TRBD1 (5 bases). The V end was cut by 2 bases, the J end by 7 bases, with 18 bases between. CDR3 length equals 16 residues. The germline CDR1 and CDR2 sequences are MNHNY and SVGAGI (reference sequence). This CDR3 is CASSYPLGGAEQPQHF. The CDR3 DNA sequence: TGTGCCAGCAGTTACCCGTTAGGAGGGGCGGAACAGCCCCAGCATTTT.

This clonotype appeared a few times. The V gene is TRBV7-9, the J gene TRBJ1-1; no reliable D call. Per the germline V gene, CDR1 is SEHNR and CDR2 is FQNEAQ (reference sequence). Trimming removed 4 bases at V and 1 base at J, with 7 bases between. This CDR3 contains 13 residues. The CDR3 nucleotides read TGTGCCAGCAGCTATGATCCGAACACTGAAGCTTTCTTT. Translated: CASSYDPNTEAFF.

This chain uses TRBV7-3 with TRBJ2-3; TRBD1 is a possible D gene (6 bases). The CDR3 is 15 residues long. V was pared by 5 bases and J by 2 bases, with 14 bases between. The V gene's germline CDR1 is SGHTA and CDR2 FQGTGA. Here the CDR3 DNA reads TGTGCCAGCAGCCAACAGACAGGCCCCACAGATACGCAGTATTTT. This sequence encodes CASSQQTGPTDTQYF.

Only a few counts were recorded for this clonotype. The chain employs TRBV7-2 and TRBJ2-1; D gene uncertain. V lost 1 base and J lost 5, with 12 bases in between. CDR1 and CDR2 from the germline V gene are SGHTA and FQGNSA. The CDR3 spans 15 residues. The CDR3 sequence is CASSLVGGNDNEQFF. The CDR3, as DNA: TGTGCCAGCAGCTTAGTTGGCGGAAACGACAATGAGCAGTTCTTC.

This clonotype was counted a few times. The CDR3 DNA reads TGTGCCAGCAGCTTAACCCTGAGGGGGGGTGAGCAGTTCTTC. Translating gives CASSLTLRGGEQFF. The gene calls are TRBV7-3 and TRBJ2-1; D may be TRBD2 (7 bases). The germline gives CDR1 SGHTA, CDR2 FQGTGA. The CDR3 sequence is 14 residues long. V was shortened by 0 bases and J by 9 bases, with 12 bases between the two germline ends.

The V and J genes are TRBV6-6 and TRBJ2-7; D is undetermined. Trimming cost V 2 bases and J 2 bases, with 13 bases left between them. In germline, CDR1 is MNHNY, CDR2 SVGAGI (reference sequence). This CDR3 is built from 15 residues. In nucleotides, the CDR3 is TGTGCCAGCAGTTACGGTGTCAGGCCTACCTACGAGCAGTACTTC. It yields the protein CASSYGVRPTYEQYF.

The chain joins TRBV5-1 to TRBJ1-3; 9 positions agree with TRBD1. Germline loops: CDR1 SGHRS, CDR2 YFSETQ. The CDR3 contains 17 residues. J gave up 8 bases and V 0 bases, and 12 bases lay outside the gene matches. CDR3 sequence reads: CASSLGSGTGIVDTIYF. The DNA for the CDR3 is TGCGCCAGCAGCTTGGGATCCGGGACAGGGATCGTAGACACCATATATTTT.

This clonotype was detected a few times. The gene calls are TRBV7-6 and TRBJ2-1; 9 bases agree with TRBD1. This CDR3 spans 16 amino acids. V lost 3 bases and J lost 4; bases outside the gene matches: 7. Germline loops: CDR1 SGHVS, CDR2 FNYEAQ. The chain's CDR3 is CASSLRAGTGYNEQFF. The CDR3 nucleotides are TGTGCCAGCAGCTTGAGGGCCGGGACAGGGTACAATGAGCAGTTCTTC.

This clonotype was observed a few times. This chain connects TRBV4-3 to TRBJ2-7; 9 bases match TRBD2. With 0 bases clipped from V and 1 base from J, the junction kept 4 bases outside the gene matches. This CDR3 comprises 16 residues. Germline CDR1 is LGHNA and CDR2 is YSLEER. CDR3 amino acids: CASSQEFSGGSYEQYF. DNA of the CDR3: TGCGCCAGCAGCCAAGAATTTAGCGGGGGTTCCTACGAGCAGTACTTC.

This clonotype was seen a few times. The CDR3 spells CASSGASAGPWKAFF. The CDR3 DNA is TGTGCCAGCAGTGGGGCTTCTGCAGGGCCCTGGAAAGCTTTCTTT. The chain is built from TRBV2 and TRBJ1-1, with D tentatively TRBD1 (5 bases). CDR3 size: 15 residues. Germline lookup yields CDR1 SNHLY and CDR2 FYNNEI. V gave up 4 bases and J gave up 9 bases, with 21 bases separating them.

In this sample, this clonotype turned up many times. The chain couples TRBV4-2 to TRBJ2-1, with 7 bases matching TRBD2. Germline CDR1 is LGHNA and CDR2 is YNFKEQ. The V segment lost 0 bases and the J segment 4 bases; nucleotides outside the gene matches: 6. The CDR3 has 16 residues. CDR3 coding DNA: TGTGCCAGCAGCCAAGATGACGGGGGGACGTACAATGAGCAGTTCTTC. Its protein product is CASSQDDGGTYNEQFF.

The CDR3 here is CASSLGDSGPYNEQFF. The CDR3 DNA reads TGTGCCAGCAGCTTAGGAGATAGCGGGCCCTACAATGAGCAGTTCTTC. The rearrangement uses TRBV11-3 and TRBJ2-1, with TRBD2 matching over 7 bases. V lost 1 base, J lost 2 bases, and 5 bases stayed unmatched. The CDR3 runs to 16 residues. CDR1 is SGHNT, CDR2 YENEEA, per germline.

The chain links TRBV7-2 to TRBJ1-5; 8 bases are shared with TRBD1. The junction had 6 bases not matched to a gene; V was cut back by 5 bases and J by 6 bases. CDR3 length equals 14 residues. Germline V gene lookup returns CDR1 SGHTA and CDR2 FQGNSA. The CDR3 here is CASSKQGGGQPQHF. CDR3 DNA sequence: TGTGCCAGCAGCAAACAGGGGGGAGGTCAGCCCCAGCATTTT.

The V call is TRBV11-2, the J call TRBJ1-1; the D is unclear. The V end lost 5 bases, the J end lost 6 bases, and 13 bases lay between the germline ends. Germline assignment: CDR1 SGHAT and CDR2 FQNNGV. The CDR3 runs 13 residues. CDR3 DNA: TGTGCCAGCAGCCGCGGGGTGAGCGCTGAAGCTTTCTTT. Translated: CASSRGVSAEAFF.

CDR3 protein: CASSYPRQEGTYEQYF. Here the CDR3 DNA reads TGTGCCAGCAGTTACCCCCGACAGGAGGGGACCTACGAGCAGTACTTC. The V call is TRBV6-2 or TRBV6-3, the J call TRBJ2-7, with D perhaps given as TRBD1 or TRBD2 (6 bases each). Germline V lookup: CDR1 MNHEY, CDR2 SVGEGT. V was clipped by 2 bases and J by 2 bases, with 16 bases between them. The CDR3 has 16 residues.

This clonotype has more than one count but fewer than ten. The chain couples TRBV5-1 to TRBJ2-2; D uncertain. CDR1 and CDR2 (germline): SGHRS, YFSETQ. There are 14 residues in the CDR3. Trimming stripped 7 bases from V and 2 bases from J, with 12 bases between. CDR3 residues: CASSHETNTGELFF. The CDR3 nucleotides are TGCGCCAGCTCTCACGAGACTAACACCGGGGAGCTGTTTTTT.

This clonotype was counted a few times. The chain combines TRBV20-1 with TRBJ2-4; no definite D call. This CDR3 comprises 18 residues. Looked up from germline, CDR1 is DFQATT and CDR2 is SNEGSKA (reference sequence). Trimming pared 2 bases from V and 0 bases from J, leaving 20 bases between. CDR3 region: CSARPMDPNHLAKNIQYF. CDR3 DNA: TGCAGTGCTAGACCCATGGACCCTAATCATCTAGCCAAAAACATTCAGTACTTC.

This clonotype turned up a few times. The V and J genes are TRBV12-3 or TRBV12-4 and TRBJ2-5; D unresolved. CDR3 length: 14 amino acids. With 3 bases removed from V and 2 bases from J, the gap between germline ends came to 10 bases. DNA for the CDR3: TGTGCCAGCAGTTTCAGGCAGCCACAAGAGACCCAGTACTTC. This codes for CASSFRQPQETQYF.

The rearrangement links TRBV6-5 to TRBJ2-1, with 12 positions matching TRBD2. This CDR3 comprises 17 residues. Germline lookup yields CDR1 MNHEY and CDR2 SVGAGI. The V and J ends lost 0 bases and 7 bases, in that order; junction bases with no gene match: 7. The CDR3 loop is CASSYSKTSGGGNEQFF. CDR3 sequence (DNA): TGTGCCAGCAGTTACTCTAAGACTAGCGGGGGTGGTAATGAGCAGTTCTTC.

This clonotype occurred a few times. The chain carries TRBV27 and TRBJ1-5; 8 bases align to TRBD1. The ends lost 4 bases at V and 2 bases at J; junction bases unmatched: 4. The CDR3 consists of 15 residues. In germline, CDR1 is MNHEY, CDR2 SMNVEV (reference sequence). CDR3 bases: TGTGCCAGCAGTTCGACAGGGGTCGGCAATCAGCCCCAGCATTTT. Amino acids: CASSSTGVGNQPQHF.

The rearrangement links TRBV28 to TRBJ1-2, with D perhaps TRBD1 (5 bases). The V end was cut by 3 bases, the J end by 6 bases, with 14 bases between. The CDR3 is 14 amino acids. Germline CDR1 and CDR2: MDHEN and SYDVKM. The CDR3 bases are TGTGCCAGCAGTTTGACGGGGCGGATCCATGGCTACACCTTC. Translating it yields CASSLTGRIHGYTF.

J is TRBJ1-2 and V is TRBV7-2; D possibly corresponds to TRBD1 (5 bases). The V and J ends lost 5 bases and 4 bases respectively, with 14 bases between them. The CDR3 covers 14 residues. Germline CDR1 reads SGHTA; CDR2 reads FQGNSA. The CDR3 coding sequence is TGTGCCAGCAGCCCGGGTGGGGGTTTCTATGGCTACACCTTC. Translation: CASSPGGGFYGYTF.